A single sample gave rise to the 15 T cell receptor beta chains below, sequenced in a study of T cell responses to AZD1222 COVID-19 vaccine. The assay was immunoSEQ multiplex PCR, and TCRdb's table has in-frame clones only and misses some. This table holds 150,000 to 200,000 clones, roughly nine tenths found once. Sequencing used peripheral blood, obtained 28 days after the second AZD1222 dose. The source of these receptors is an adult who received the AZD1222 COVID-19 vaccine.

The chain carries TRBV11-2 and TRBJ1-5; 9 nucleotides align to TRBD1. The V gene end was trimmed by 6 bases and the J gene end by 4 bases; junction bases not matched to a gene: 1. CDR3 size: 13 residues. Looked up from germline, CDR1 is SGHAT and CDR2 is FQNNGV. The CDR3 sequence: CASRQGANQPQHF. The DNA for the CDR3 is TGTGCCAGCAGACAGGGGGCGAATCAGCCCCAGCATTTT.

The J gene is TRBJ2-1, the V gene TRBV28; D is unresolved. Germline assignment: CDR1 MDHEN and CDR2 SYDVKM. V lost 6 bases and J lost 8, with 11 bases in between. The CDR3 is made up of 12 amino acids. The chain's CDR3 is CASSPFAHEQFF. DNA of the CDR3: TGTGCCAGCAGCCCCTTTGCCCATGAGCAGTTCTTC.

The chain couples TRBV2 to TRBJ2-7; TRBD2 agrees at 7 bases. The J segment lost 3 bases and the V segment lost 3 bases, leaving 5 bases of the junction unmatched. Germline V gene lookup returns CDR1 SNHLY and CDR2 FYNNEI. The CDR3 extends over 14 amino acids. CDR3 DNA sequence: TGTGCCAGCAGTGATAGGGAGGGTCTCTACGAGCAGTACTTC. Translation gives CASSDREGLYEQYF.

This clone was counted a single time. V usage is TRBV4-3 and J usage is TRBJ2-7; D is tentatively TRBD1 or TRBD2 (5 bases each). Germline values: CDR1 LGHNA, CDR2 YSLEER. The V end was cut by 4 bases, the J end by 4 bases, with 14 bases between. This CDR3 contains 14 residues. CDR3 in DNA: TGCGCCAGCAGCCTATCCGAGGGGACGTACGAGCAGTACTTC. Encoded protein: CASSLSEGTYEQYF.

This sequence joins TRBV25-1 and TRBJ1-6; no reliable D call. V was cut by 3 bases and J by 3 bases, with 3 bases left in between. Germline lookup yields CDR1 MGHDK and CDR2 SYGVNS. This CDR3 is 13 amino acids long. The CDR3 sequence is CASSDRYNSPLHF. CDR3 in DNA: TGTGCCAGCAGTGATCGCTATAATTCACCCCTCCACTTT.

The chain uses TRBV18 and TRBJ2-1; 9 positions agree with TRBD2. Germline V gene data show CDR1 as KGHSH and CDR2 as LQKENI. Trimming took 5 bases from V and 2 from J; bases not matched to a gene: 10. The CDR3 is made up of 17 amino acids. CDR3 residues: CASSTQSGGLTYNEQFF. The CDR3, as DNA: TGTGCCAGCTCAACGCAGAGCGGGGGGCTGACCTACAATGAGCAGTTCTTC.

This chain joins TRBV5-1 and TRBJ2-7, with a weak D call TRBD2 (6 bases). V gave up 4 bases and J gave up 7 bases, with 18 bases separating them. Germline-derived CDR1 and CDR2 are SGHRS and YFSETQ. This CDR3 contains 14 residues. CDR3 loop: CASSMGGTATEQYF. DNA for the CDR3: TGCGCCAGCAGCATGGGGGGAACCGCTACTGAGCAGTACTTC. Based on the CDR3 plus reference TRBV5-1 and TRBJ2-7, the full variable domain is KAGVTQTPRYLIKTRGQQVTLSCSPISGHRSVSWYQQTPGQGLQFLFEYFSETQRNKGNFPGRFSGRQFSNSRSEMNVSTLELGDSALYLCASSMGGTATEQYFGPGTRLTVT.

The V and J genes are TRBV3-1 (or the pseudogene TRBV3-2) and TRBJ1-2; tentatively, D is TRBD1 (6 bases). This CDR3 has 15 amino acids. Germline lookup yields CDR1 LGHDT and CDR2 YNNKEL (reference sequence). Trimming took 5 bases from V and 1 from J, leaving 14 bases between them. The CDR3 sequence: CASSRGVQGNYGYTF. The CDR3 DNA sequence: TGTGCCAGCAGCAGGGGGGTGCAGGGTAACTATGGCTACACCTTC.

The chain is built from TRBV3-1 (or the pseudogene TRBV3-2) and TRBJ1-4, with 7 bases that match TRBD1. The V gene's germline CDR1 is LGHDT and CDR2 YNNKEL (reference sequence). The CDR3 totals 19 residues. The V gene end was trimmed by 0 bases and the J gene end by 0 bases; junction bases not matched to a gene: 10. The CDR3 region is CASSQDRGQPMATNEKLFF. CDR3 nucleotides: TGTGCCAGCAGCCAAGATAGGGGACAGCCGATGGCAACTAATGAAAAACTGTTTTTT.

The rearrangement joins TRBV3-1 (or the pseudogene TRBV3-2) to TRBJ1-4, with 7 bases aligning to TRBD1. Germline lookup yields CDR1 LGHDT and CDR2 YNNKEL (reference sequence). V lost 2 bases and J lost 7; bases outside the gene matches: 13. The CDR3 consists of 17 residues. The CDR3 nucleotides are TGTGCCAGCAGCCAACCACAGGGGACGCGGGTCGGTGAAAAACTGTTTTTT. Protein: CASSQPQGTRVGEKLFF.

CDR3 coding DNA: TGTGCCAGCAGTTTGTTCGATGCCCTATATGGCTACACCTTC. Translation: CASSLFDALYGYTF. V gene TRBV7-9 combines with J gene TRBJ1-2, with unresolved D. Germline assignment: CDR1 SEHNR and CDR2 FQNEAQ (reference sequence). CDR3 length: 14 amino acids. V was cut by 6 bases and J by 5 bases, with 16 bases left in between. The full variable domain, in which reference TRBV7-9 and TRBJ1-2 provide the parts outside the CDR3, is DTGVSQNPRHKITKRGQNVTFRCDPISEHNRLYWYRQTLGQGPEFLTYFQNEAQLEKSRLLSDRFSAERPKGSFSTLEIQRTEQGDSAMYLCASSLFDALYGYTFGSGTRLTVV.

The chain employs TRBV3-1 (or the pseudogene TRBV3-2) and TRBJ2-3; 7 nucleotides match TRBD2. Germline lookup yields CDR1 LGHDT and CDR2 YNNKEL (reference sequence). The J segment lost 9 bases and the V segment lost 0 bases, leaving 9 bases of the junction unmatched. This CDR3 region has 15 residues. CDR3 sequence (DNA): TGTGCCAGCAGCCAAGATTGGCGGGAGACTGGCACGCAGTATTTT. It translates to CASSQDWRETGTQYF.

The rearrangement joins TRBV18 to TRBJ2-2, with TRBD1 matching over 8 bases. The germline V gene encodes CDR1 KGHSH and CDR2 LQKENI. Trimming removed 6 bases from V and 0 bases from J; junction bases left unmatched: 6. The CDR3 is 16 amino acids. CDR3: CASSQGQDPNTGELFF. In DNA, the CDR3 is TGTGCCAGCTCTCAGGGACAGGACCCGAACACCGGGGAGCTGTTTTTT.

V usage is TRBV11-1 and J usage is TRBJ2-2, with D perhaps TRBD1 (6 bases). Germline V gene data show CDR1 as SGHAT and CDR2 as FQDESV (reference sequence). This CDR3 has 16 residues. With 1 base removed from V and 3 bases from J, the gap between germline ends came to 12 bases. CDR3 sequence (DNA): TGTGCCAGCAGCTTAGGGCAGGGGACGGACACCGGGGAGCTGTTTTTT. As protein: CASSLGQGTDTGELFF.

The chain carries TRBV5-1 and TRBJ1-4; no firm D call. The CDR3 is 14 residues long. Trimming left V 5 bases short and J 0 bases short, with 8 bases between. The germline V gene has CDR1 SGHRS and CDR2 YFSETQ. The CDR3 protein is CASRQRSTNEKLFF. The DNA for the CDR3 is TGCGCCAGCAGACAGAGATCAACTAATGAAAAACTGTTTTTT.